This T cell receptor beta chain derives from a study of T cell responses to AZD1222 COVID-19 vaccine. Assay: immunoSEQ multiplex PCR; the TCRdb copy retains only in-frame clones and omits some. The sample carries under 100,000 clones, about 88% recorded once. V shed 1 base and J shed 1 base, with 10 bases lying between them. The germline V gene has CDR1 SGHNT and CDR2 YENEEA. This CDR3 is 15 amino acids long. The chain has TRBV11-3 and TRBJ1-2; maybe TRBD1 (6 bases). This specimen was peripheral blood, taken on day 0 of AZD1222 vaccination. This TCR came from an adult in good health. The CDR3 is CASSLGTGYNYGYTF. CDR3 DNA sequence: TGTGCCAGCAGCTTAGGCACAGGGTATAACTATGGCTACACCTTC.